The text below deals with one TCR beta chain. The antigen is unknown. The record originates from a study of response to subunit inactivated influenza vaccine. TCRdb fed the RT-PCR reads into MiXCR, producing one record per CDR3 protein. The table has approximately 300,000 distinct CDR3 sequences, approximately 20% seen once; the top ten hold 10% to 13%. Overall study results and limits: Few new T cells, the authors suggested, are recruited by each seasonal influenza vaccination.

The CDR3 consists of 10 residues. CDR1 and CDR2 (germline): LNHDA, SQIVND (reference sequence). V lost 4 bases and J 6 bases, leaving 2 bases between the germline ends. The sequencing used PBMCs from blood, collected about 20 months after vaccination. J is TRBJ2-3 and V is TRBV19; D gene uncertain. This clonotype originated in a man aged 50 to 69 who received an inactivated influenza vaccine. The CDR3 protein is CASSRDTQYF. The CDR3, as DNA: TGTGCCAGTAGTAGGGATACGCAGTATTTT.